One T cell receptor (beta chain) is described in this entry. Which antigen it targets is not known. Qualities for individual bases were not recorded, and no much larger clone is one base off. Patients were selected for having adequate residual fresh-frozen tumor tissue and more than two years of available survival data. None of the glioblastoma patients carried an isocitrate dehydrogenase mutation, although molecular status otherwise varied. PBMC collection took place before vaccination, two weeks after the third vaccination, and at tumor progression if progression occurred. The Qiagen DNeasy Blood extraction Kit was used for extraction of genomic DNA. CDR1 and CDR2 (SQVTM, ANQGSEA) derive from the germline V gene. CDR3 length: 13 amino acids, cysteine to phenylalanine. CDR3 DNA is the only sequence kept; it has 39 bases, read in frame from the first base. Relative to germline, V is 7 bases shorter and J is 1 base shorter, with 13 bases between their ends.

These data belong to a study of glioma-infiltrating T cells after dendritic cell vaccination (dated by TCRdb to 2016 to 2017). For the study in its entirety: Of the approximately 15 glioblastoma patients in the cohort, all drawn from Phase I and II dendritic cell vaccination trials, 9 were newly diagnosed and 6 had recurrent disease. Autologous tumor lysate-pulsed dendritic cell vaccination was administered to the patients between about 2003 and 2013. To make the vaccine, monocyte-derived dendritic cells were cultured for 7 to 8 days with IL-4 and GM-CSF and then pulsed overnight with autologous tumor lysate. Three intradermal dendritic cell vaccine injections were administered to patients at biweekly intervals in the arm below the axilla. Tumor-infiltrating lymphocyte content was quantified and tumor and blood repertoires were compared in dendritic cell-vaccinated glioblastoma patients by deep sequencing of TCR beta CDR3 regions. Survival after dendritic cell vaccination was correlated with TCR sequencing metrics, including TIL content and tumor-blood repertoire overlap.

Broader findings and caveats from the paper: The TCR overlap response model with three groups was called speculative and said to need prospective validation. Higher estimated pretreatment TIL content predicted longer time to progression and overall survival after dendritic cell vaccination. TCR clonality showed no direct relationship with survival, which suggests that a diverse polyclonal response may matter. The cohort was small and heterogeneous, few patients had complete blood and tumor sets, and even fewer had initial-recurrent tumor pairs.

Using the immunoSEQ assay, TCRB CDR3 regions were amplified from 1.5 to 2 micrograms of genomic DNA, or from all available DNA when less than that was on hand. For multiplex PCR, 60 forward primers for TCR V beta segments and 13 reverse primers for J beta segments were used. To estimate the number of reads per starting template, synthetic control templates were added to each sample at limiting dilution. Reads of 87 bp were generated by sequencing on the Illumina HiSeq System. The paper's processing steps were these. To remove PCR and sequencing errors, closely related sequences were merged with a nearest neighbor algorithm. TCR overlap was measured as the percentage of unique tumor TCR beta sequences that were also present in the peripheral blood of the same patient. Held by TCRdb, this immuneACCESS table contains in-frame sequences only and omits some clones. Under half of the omission traces to an unresolved V gene where checked; the cause of the rest is unknown. V, J and clone size derive from that table, while D and trimming were established from the DNA sequence. The sample profile shows some 70,000 clones; 81% of them were found once. The top ten clones comprise 7% to 9.5% of the sample.

The chain is encoded by TRBV29-1 joined to TRBJ1-1; matching of 5 bases hints at TRBD1 as the D gene. The source was blood, collected before dendritic cell vaccination. This sequence was found in a human donor with glioblastoma. In nucleotides, the sequence is TGCAGCGCGGCCGGGAGGGGGAACACTGAAGCTTTCTTT. Its protein product is CSAAGRGNTEAFF.